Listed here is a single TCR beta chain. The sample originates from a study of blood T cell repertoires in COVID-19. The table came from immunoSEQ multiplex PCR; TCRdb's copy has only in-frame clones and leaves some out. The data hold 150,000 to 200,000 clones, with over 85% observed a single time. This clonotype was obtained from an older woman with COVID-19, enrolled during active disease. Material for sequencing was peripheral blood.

The CDR3: CASSLGTSRAGDTGELFF. The CDR3 DNA sequence: TGTGCCAGCAGCTTAGGGACTAGTCGAGCCGGAGACACCGGGGAGCTGTTTTTT. The chain carries TRBV7-6 and TRBJ2-2; 7 nucleotides align to TRBD2. The CDR3 consists of 18 residues. From germline, CDR1 is SGHVS and CDR2 FNYEAQ. V lost 1 base and J lost 3; bases outside the gene matches: 11.